The clone carrying this T cell receptor beta chain has just a few counts. What it binds is not known. Germline V gene lookup returns CDR1 DFQATT and CDR2 SNEGSKA (reference sequence). CDR3 length equals 13 residues. Between the trimmed V and J ends, which lost 2 bases and 6 bases, there was a span of 11 bases. The Oncomine TCR Beta short-read assay sequenced DNA from cultured CD4+ T cells. Extraction of genomic DNA was performed on cultured CD4+ T cells. TCRdb reprocessed the PCR reads with MiXCR, giving one entry per CDR3 protein. The sample records some 5,000 distinct CDR3 sequences, 45% to 70% being singletons. This entry belongs to a study of vaccination and CD4 T cells after COVID-19. Across the study: Overlapping spike peptides of SARS-CoV-2, HCoV-NL63, HCoV-OC43 and HCoV-229E stimulated the cells.

Indicated treatment: roughly ten-day PBMC culture with coronavirus spike peptide pools or control peptides (ViraFEST assay). Expansion of antigen-specific T cells with peptide pools by ViraFEST preceded sequencing of TCRs. The study's findings and limits: The study found median SARS-CoV-2-reactive clonotypes rising from approximately 21 to 38, not significantly.

The gene calls are TRBV20-1 and TRBJ1-5; perhaps TRBD1 as D (5 bases). This receptor was taken from a human donor who had recovered from COVID-19. The sample comprised CD4+ T cells from blood, cultured in vitro. CDR3 loop: CSARSAGGQPQHF. The CDR3 DNA is TGCAGTGCTAGATCAGCGGGGGGTCAGCCCCAGCATTTT.